The rows below give T cell receptor beta chains drawn from one sample of a study of OX40 agonist ivuxolimab in advanced cancers. TCRdb keeps only in-frame clones here, not all; method: immunoSEQ multiplex PCR. The sample includes tens of thousands of clones, roughly nine tenths of them seen just once. This material consisted of CD4+ or CD8+ T cells sorted from blood, taken in a trial of the OX40 agonist ivuxolimab. Receptors were obtained from an adult with an advanced solid tumor such as melanoma, head and neck, liver or kidney cancer. Each CDR3 is given with its conserved first and last residue. D genes are given only for firm matches. Where a row states a size, it is once, few, many or the class of an expanded clone; other rows omit it.

clone_size	v_call	d_call	j_call	cdr3_nt	cdr3_aa
once	TRBV7-2	.	TRBJ2-2	TGTGCCAGCAGCCCTAGACAGTCCGGGGAGCTGTTTTTT	CASSPRQSGELFF
.	TRBV9	.	TRBJ2-5	TGTGCCAGCAGCGTAGGCGACAGAAAGGAGACCCAGTACTTC	CASSVGDRKETQYF
.	TRBV27	.	TRBJ1-5	TGTGCCACCCAACAGGATAGTAATCAGCCCCAGCATTTT	CATQQDSNQPQHF
.	TRBV5-1	.	TRBJ1-4	TGCGCCAGCAGCTTGGTTAGTTCGGGTAATGAAAAACTGTTTTTT	CASSLVSSGNEKLFF
.	TRBV2	.	TRBJ1-1	TGTGCCAGCAGTGCGACAGTCATGAACACTGAAGCTTTCTTT	CASSATVMNTEAFF
.	TRBV28	TRBD2	TRBJ2-7	TGTGCCAGCAGTTTGGGCGGGAGGGCCTACGAGCAGTACTTC	CASSLGGRAYEQYF
.	TRBV6-5	.	TRBJ1-1	TGTGCCAGCCAAACGGAGGTAGCCACTGAAGCTTTCTTT	CASQTEVATEAFF
.	TRBV19	.	TRBJ1-1	TGTGCCAGTAGTATTAAGTTGGGGCTGAACACTGAAGCTTTCTTT	CASSIKLGLNTEAFF
.	TRBV18	TRBD1	TRBJ1-1	TGTGCCAGCTCACTTATCCGGGACAGGGGTGCCACTGAAGCTTTCTTT	CASSLIRDRGATEAFF
.	TRBV7-2	.	TRBJ2-2	TGTGCCAGCAGCCAATCGACAGCCGCAAACACCGGGGAGCTGTTTTTT	CASSQSTAANTGELFF
.	TRBV15	.	TRBJ2-2	TGTGCCACCAGCAGAGATAGGGGGAGTCTGGGCACCGGGGAGCTGTTTTTT	CATSRDRGSLGTGELFF
.	TRBV7-3	.	TRBJ2-6	TGTGCCAGCACGACGTTTTCTGGGGCCAACGTCCTGACTTTC	CASTTFSGANVLTF
.	TRBV2	.	TRBJ2-1	TGTGCCAGCAGTGATCGGTGGCAGCAGTTCTTC	CASSDRWQQFF
.	TRBV28	.	TRBJ2-4	TGTGCCAGCAGTAGGGACCTAAAAAACATTCAGTACTTC	CASSRDLKNIQYF
.	TRBV19	.	TRBJ2-3	TGTGCCAGTTTAGGGGCGGGACTTACAGATACGCAGTATTTT	CASLGAGLTDTQYF
once	TRBV7-2	.	TRBJ2-7	TGTGCCAGCAGCTCGCAGGGCCCCTACGAGCAGTACTTC	CASSSQGPYEQYF
.	TRBV27	.	TRBJ2-7	TGTGCCAGCAGTGGGGGGACAGCACCTACCGAGCAGTACTTC	CASSGGTAPTEQYF
.	TRBV7-6	.	TRBJ1-5	TGTGCCAGCAGCTTAGGAGCAGTCAATCAGCCCCAGCATTTT	CASSLGAVNQPQHF
.	TRBV5-4	.	TRBJ2-7	TGTGCCAGCAGCTCCGGCGGAGGAACTTCCTACGAGCAGTACTTC	CASSSGGGTSYEQYF
.	TRBV30	TRBD2	TRBJ2-5	TGTGCCTGGAGTGTATCAATGGGGGGGAGAACAGAGACCCAGTACTTC	CAWSVSMGGRTETQYF